What follows describes a single T cell receptor beta chain. What it binds is not known. Germline assignment: CDR1 MNHNY and CDR2 SVGAGI (reference sequence). The CDR3 loop spans 15 amino acids. V lost 0 bases and J 2 bases, leaving 8 bases between the germline ends. This specimen comes from a study of radiotherapy plus CTLA-4 blockade in lung cancer. Study-level background: Objective responses were documented in about 19% of patients, with disease control in approximately 32%. Findings of the study overall: The study found tumor-derived TCR clones expanded in blood after radiotherapy plus ipilimumab. Interferon-beta, together with early blood T cell clone dynamics, reportedly best predicted response.

Clones were read by immunoSEQ multiplex PCR, and TCRdb kept only the in-frame ones, dropping some. The table includes about 73,000 clones, roughly 84% detected once. Enrolled patients, whose metastatic non-small-cell lung cancer was chemo-refractory, received focal radiation plus CTLA-4 blockade with ipilimumab. The material was peripheral blood, obtained from a patient treated with radiotherapy plus ipilimumab. The J gene is TRBJ1-5, the V gene TRBV6-6; perhaps TRBD1 as D (6 bases). This clonotype was obtained from a human donor with non-small cell lung cancer that progressed on radiotherapy plus ipilimumab. CDR3 coding DNA: TGTGCCAGCAGTTACTCGGGGGGGCGCAATCAGCCCCAGCATTTT. This gives the protein CASSYSGGRNQPQHF.